Listed below are T cell receptor beta chains from one sample, sequenced in a study of blood T cell repertoires in COVID-19. The protocol was immunoSEQ multiplex PCR, while the TCRdb copy is restricted to in-frame clones and leaves out a portion. The sample has 200,000 to 250,000 clones, more than 70% seen once; the top ten hold less than 3%. Sequenced sample: peripheral blood. All receptors derive from a woman aged 55 to 70 with acute or convalescent COVID-19. Each CDR3 is given with its conserved first and last residue. The D gene is left open where the match is weak. Clone size is given for some rows only: seen once, a few or many times, or a class if the clone is expanded.

j_call,clone_size,d_call,v_call,cdr3_aa,cdr3_nt
TRBJ2-7,NA,NA,TRBV5-6,CASSLSGLEQYF,TGTGCCAGCAGCTTGTCAGGGCTCGAGCAGTACTTC
TRBJ1-2,NA,NA,TRBV3-1/TRBV3-2,CASSQTGTNYGYTF,TGTGCCAGCAGCCAAACAGGGACAAACTATGGCTACACCTTC
TRBJ1-6,once,NA,TRBV19,CASSISGSGSPLHF,TGTGCCAGTAGTATATCAGGGTCGGGCTCACCCCTCCACTTT
TRBJ1-1,NA,NA,TRBV23-1,CASSQNPHQNTEAFF,TGCGCCAGCAGTCAAAATCCCCATCAGAACACTGAAGCTTTCTTT
TRBJ2-2,NA,NA,TRBV2,CASSLPSASGELFF,TGTGCCAGCAGCCTGCCGTCAGCGTCCGGGGAGCTGTTTTTT
TRBJ1-1,NA,NA,TRBV10-1,CASGGWWARNTEAFF,TGCGCCAGCGGAGGCTGGTGGGCTCGGAACACTGAAGCTTTCTTT
TRBJ1-5,NA,NA,TRBV29-1,CSVRQSEDQPQHF,TGCAGCGTCCGACAGTCAGAAGATCAGCCCCAGCATTTT
TRBJ2-7,NA,NA,TRBV21-1,CASCRVSSGSYEQYF,TGTGCCAGCTGCAGGGTGTCTAGCGGGTCCTACGAGCAGTACTTC
TRBJ1-2,NA,NA,TRBV5-4,CASSLGGFFYGYTF,TGTGCCAGCAGCTTGGGAGGGTTCTTCTATGGCTACACCTTC
TRBJ2-7,NA,NA,TRBV6-6,CASSGSGTYNYEQYF,TGTGCCAGCAGTGGGTCAGGGACTTACAACTACGAGCAGTACTTC
TRBJ1-1,NA,NA,TRBV30,CAWRGTQNTEAFF,TGTGCCTGGAGGGGGACACAGAACACTGAAGCTTTCTTT
TRBJ2-1,NA,TRBD2,TRBV4-2,CASSPPGGSYNEQFF,TGTGCCAGCAGCCCTCCGGGGGGTAGCTACAATGAGCAGTTCTTC
TRBJ1-6,NA,TRBD1,TRBV3-1/TRBV3-2,CASSRGQDNSPLHF,TGTGCCAGCAGCCGTGGACAGGATAATTCACCCCTCCACTTT
TRBJ1-3,NA,NA,TRBV11-2,CASSLDSGTGNTIYF,TGTGCCAGCAGCTTGGACAGCGGGACTGGAAACACCATATATTTT
TRBJ2-1,NA,TRBD1,TRBV24-1,CATSELGQGARNEQFF,TGTGCCACCAGTGAGTTGGGACAGGGGGCGCGGAATGAGCAGTTCTTC
TRBJ2-7,NA,NA,TRBV2,CASSVPGYEQYF,TGTGCCAGCAGTGTCCCGGGGTACGAGCAGTACTTC
TRBJ2-1,few,NA,TRBV12-3/TRBV12-4,CASSFGSYNEQFF,TGTGCCAGCAGTTTCGGTAGCTACAATGAGCAGTTCTTC
TRBJ2-3,NA,TRBD2,TRBV4-3,CASSLVAGGGVDTQYF,TGCGCCAGCAGCCTCGTAGCGGGTGGGGGTGTCGATACGCAGTATTTT
TRBJ1-1,NA,NA,TRBV27,CASSSQGYTEAFF,TGTGCCAGCAGTTCTCAGGGGTACACTGAAGCTTTCTTT
TRBJ1-4,NA,TRBD1,TRBV5-4,CASSPHGRDRGKLFF,TGTGCCAGCAGCCCTCACGGGAGGGACAGAGGAAAACTGTTTTTT
TRBJ1-2,NA,NA,TRBV6-5,CASSYLPRDYGYTF,TGTGCCAGCAGTTATCTCCCGAGGGACTATGGCTACACCTTC
TRBJ2-5,NA,TRBD2,TRBV7-2,CASSLGGRTSGQETQYF,TGTGCCAGCAGCTTAGGAGGCCGGACTAGCGGGCAAGAGACCCAGTACTTC
TRBJ2-5,NA,TRBD2,TRBV19,CASSSTTSGTETQYF,TGTGCCAGTAGTTCAACGACTAGCGGGACAGAGACCCAGTACTTC
TRBJ2-4,NA,NA,TRBV19,CASSIGGMGAKNIQYF,TGTGCCAGTAGTATAGGAGGGATGGGAGCCAAAAACATTCAGTACTTC
TRBJ1-6,NA,NA,TRBV19,CASSIKSETATSPLHF,TGTGCCAGTAGTATCAAGTCTGAGACAGCGACTTCACCCCTCCACTTT
TRBJ2-1,NA,TRBD2,TRBV7-9,CASSLGLTGGNEQFF,TGTGCCAGCAGCTTAGGTCTGACGGGGGGCAATGAGCAGTTCTTC
TRBJ2-1,NA,TRBD2,TRBV2,CASKGTSGSYNEQFF,TGTGCCAGCAAAGGGACTAGCGGCTCCTACAATGAGCAGTTCTTC
TRBJ2-7,NA,NA,TRBV4-3,CASSQDISVPHEQYF,TGCGCCAGCAGCCAAGATATCAGCGTTCCCCACGAGCAGTACTTC
TRBJ1-2,NA,TRBD1,TRBV7-3,CASSAPGGFGYTF,TGTGCCAGCAGCGCACCAGGGGGCTTTGGCTACACCTTC
TRBJ1-1,NA,TRBD1,TRBV5-8,CASSPGTGFVTEAFF,TGTGCCAGCAGCCCCGGGACAGGGTTTGTCACTGAAGCTTTCTTT
TRBJ1-5,NA,NA,TRBV30,CAWSGRVNQPQHF,TGTGCCTGGAGTGGACGGGTTAATCAGCCCCAGCATTTT
TRBJ2-7,NA,NA,TRBV12-3/TRBV12-4,CASSLTVNYEQYF,TGTGCCAGCAGTCTGACAGTGAACTACGAGCAGTACTTC